This T cell receptor beta chain comes out of a study of T cells in localized non-small cell lung cancer. Germline assignment: CDR1 SGDLS and CDR2 YYNGEE. The V end lost 0 bases, the J end lost 0 bases, and 7 bases lay between the germline ends. This CDR3 contains 14 residues. Study-wide results and limits: Adjacent lung was found to contain a median approximately 60 of the top 100 tumor clones. In the blood, greater T cell density corresponded to longer overall survival. Investigators sequenced only a single tumor region, leaving heterogeneity possible. Uninvolved adjacent lung showed the highest T cell clonality, exceeding tumor.

The protocol was immunoSEQ multiplex PCR, while the TCRdb copy is restricted to in-frame clones and leaves out a portion. The sample holds about 30,000 clones, 94% seen once. Details on this clone: Its cognate antigen is unknown.

This TCR derives from a woman aged 40-69 years with stage I lung adenocarcinoma. V and J are TRBV9 and TRBJ2-7; D ambiguous. Here the sequenced sample was peripheral blood, taken before any cancer treatment. The CDR3, as DNA: TGTGCCAGCAGCGTAGGCAGCCCCTCCTACGAGCAGTACTTC. This encodes CASSVGSPSYEQYF.